This paragraph reports one TCR beta chain. It was CD45RO-negative cells, positively selected for CCR7, that made up naive CD8 cells, with terminally differentiated effector memory CD45RA+ cells excluded. The V gene's germline CDR1 is MNHEY and CDR2 SMNVEV (reference sequence). The CDR3 extends over 14 amino acids. Trimming stripped 5 bases from V and 3 bases from J, with 11 bases between. The sample belongs to a study of shared clonotypes between healthy human individuals. TCRdb's copy holds only in-frame clones and misses some; the assay was immunoSEQ multiplex PCR. Among approximately 1.9 million clones listed, approximately 92% were seen once.

The V and J genes are TRBV27 and TRBJ2-1, with D unresolved. The source is a man younger than 30 in good health. Some clones in this sample may be carry-over from other donors' samples. Sequencing was done on a sample of naive CD8+ T cells from PBMCs. The CDR3, as DNA: TGTGCCAGCAGTCATGGCGGAATCTACAATGAGCAGTTCTTC. Amino acid sequence: CASSHGGIYNEQFF.